The entry below gives a single TCR beta chain sequence along with its context. It has no known antigen specificity. The data were obtained in a study of CXCR3-negative and CXCR3-positive naive CD8 T cells (dated by TCRdb to between 2018 and 2021). With respect to the entire study: In total, 130 million to 150 million TRB reads were obtained, or roughly 1.5 +/- 0.3 million reads per library. Diversity and physicochemical repertoire analyses covered over 10 donors pooled from two independent experiments. TRBV-TRBJ cluster analysis included naive subsets from 5 donors and memory cells from 3 donors.

For each CD8+ T cell subset, flow sorting was done in triplicate, and roughly 320,000 cells per subset went directly into RLT lysis buffer. To exclude memory contaminants, naive CD8+ T cells were stringently defined as CD45RO-CCR7+CD27+CD95-. Peripheral blood mononuclear cells were isolated from buffy coats using standard density gradient centrifugation. A FACSAria III was used to flow-sort naive CXCR3-negative and CXCR3-positive CD8+ T cells. Total RNA was extracted from sorted cells with an RNeasy Mini Kit. Broader findings and caveats from the paper: Because surface CD5, which has been linked to self-reactivity in mice, was comparable between naive subsets, TCR interaction strength was also inferred from TRB CDR3 physicochemical properties. Comparably high repertoire diversity was found in both naive subsets, whereas much lower repertoire diversity was found in memory CD8+ T cells. Freshly isolated PBMCs were used for most assays because CXCR3 expression went down partially after cryopreservation. TRB CDR3s from CXCR3-positive naive cells showed higher hydrophobicity (lower Kidera factor 4), lower energy, and higher strength and volume indices than CXCR3-negative naive cells. Within the same donor, TRBV-TRBJ usage looked similar between naive CXCR3-negative and CXCR3-positive cells, but memory cells had distinct patterns.

Sequencer: NextSeq 550. The Human TCR Profiling Kit (MiLaboratory) was used to prepare UMI-labeled 5' RACE TRB cDNA libraries. The full amount of extracted RNA was used for cDNA synthesis, and the full amount of resulting cDNA was used for PCR amplification. Libraries were prepared in parallel with an identical number of PCR cycles. The study's own analysis went as follows. MIGEC and MiXCR extracted about 48,000 +/- 9,800 unique UMI-labeled TRB cDNA molecules per library, requiring at least two reads per UMI. Each library averaged roughly 36,000 +/- 9,600 functional in-frame TRB CDR3 nucleotide clonotypes without stop codons. After each sample was downsampled to 5000 UMI-labeled TRB molecules, VDJtools was used to calculate diversity metrics such as normalized Shannon-Wiener and Chao1. VDJtools computed clonotype-size-weighted physicochemical properties of the central five CDR3 residues: interaction energy, strength, volume and Kidera factor 4. One entry per CDR3 protein sequence results from the TCRdb reprocessing of the reads, with DNA left out. These V and J calls rely on TCRdb rather than the paper's analysis. This specimen's table enumerates around 160,000 distinct CDR3 sequences. The ten largest make up 0.25% to 0.3% of the sample.

The CDR3 measures 14 amino acids from cysteine to phenylalanine. There is no recorded DNA. The chain is assembled from TRBV12-3 or TRBV12-4 and TRBJ2-7; TCRdb's assignment of TRBD2 cannot be checked, as there is no DNA. The source material was naive CXCR3+ CD8+ T cells from blood. The sample's cell subset or site, from its label and the paper: CD45RO-CCR7+CD27+CD95- naive CD8+ T cells expressing CXCR3 (TNR3+). This clonotype was obtained from a human donor in good health. Some clones in this sample may be carry-over from other donors' samples. CDR3 sequence: CASNLLGLAYEQYF.